These 17 T cell receptor beta chains were all obtained from the same sample, sequenced in a study of blood T cell repertoires in COVID-19. Some clones are missing from TCRdb's copy, which holds only in-frame ones; the method was immunoSEQ multiplex PCR. The repertoire consists of some 200,000 clones, with 75% to 90% occurring once and the leading ten covering about 5%. What was sequenced was peripheral blood. Receptors originate from a woman between 35 and 50 years old with acute or convalescent COVID-19.

J is TRBJ1-2 and V is TRBV3-1 (or the pseudogene TRBV3-2); possible D gene TRBD1, 5 bases. The CDR3 has 14 residues. V shed 5 bases and J shed 0 bases, with 10 bases lying between them. The germline V gene encodes CDR1 LGHDT and CDR2 YNNKEL (reference sequence). In nucleotides, the CDR3 is TGTGCCAGCAGCGTCCGGGGGTCTAACTATGGCTACACCTTC. Protein: CASSVRGSNYGYTF.

The chain joins TRBV24-1 to TRBJ2-1; D is undetermined. Trimming shortened V by 4 bases and J by 5 bases, and 17 bases separated the two germline ends. Germline V gene lookup returns CDR1 KGHDR and CDR2 SFDVKD. The CDR3 extends over 16 amino acids. This CDR3 reads CATSEPPGYSNNEQFF. In DNA form, the CDR3 reads TGTGCCACCAGTGAGCCACCGGGTTATAGTAACAATGAGCAGTTCTTC.

The chain uses TRBV5-4 and TRBJ2-7, with TRBD1 matching over 10 bases. Looked up from germline, CDR1 is SGHNT and CDR2 is YYREEE (reference sequence). The junction had 10 bases not matched to a gene; V was cut back by 3 bases and J by 4 bases. The CDR3 runs to 16 residues. The CDR3 loop is CASSSPPGQGLYEQYV. CDR3 DNA sequence: TGTGCCAGCAGCTCCCCACCGGGACAGGGGCTATACGAGCAGTACGTC.

This clone was picked up one time. The chain couples TRBV2 to TRBJ1-5; perhaps TRBD1 as D (6 bases). The V and J ends lost 8 bases and 0 bases respectively, with 11 bases between them. Germline V gene sequence: CDR1 SNHLY, CDR2 FYNNEI. This CDR3 comprises 14 residues. CDR3 loop: CASGGPDSNQPQHF. The CDR3 DNA reads TGTGCCAGCGGGGGCCCTGATAGCAATCAGCCCCAGCATTTT.

This clone was seen a few times. The CDR3 here is CASSQDLRTSGFADTQYF. CDR3 coding DNA: TGTGCCAGCAGCCAAGACTTAAGAACTAGCGGGTTCGCAGATACGCAGTATTTT. The chain has TRBV4-2 and TRBJ2-3, with 9 bases identical to TRBD2. The CDR3 spans 18 residues. Looked up from germline, CDR1 is LGHNA and CDR2 is YNFKEQ. The V gene end was trimmed by 0 bases and the J gene end by 4 bases; junction bases not matched to a gene: 11.

For the CDR3, the DNA is TGTGCCAGCAGCCTGATCGGACAGGGCTTTAATCAGCCCCAGCATTTT. It encodes CASSLIGQGFNQPQHF. The V call is TRBV5-6, the J call TRBJ1-5; TRBD1 aligns across 8 bases. CDR1 SGHDT and CDR2 YYEEEE come from the germline V gene. The CDR3 is made up of 16 amino acids. The junction had 10 bases not matched to a gene; V was cut back by 4 bases and J by 4 bases.

The rearrangement links TRBV12-3 or TRBV12-4 to TRBJ2-3; no firm D call. V was clipped by 10 bases and J by 5 bases, with 16 bases between them. The CDR3 loop spans 13 amino acids. Here the CDR3 reads CATRLPPRDTQYF. Written as DNA, the CDR3 is TGTGCCACCAGATTACCTCCTAGAGATACGCAGTATTTT.

The chain has TRBV9 and TRBJ2-7; 11 bases are shared with TRBD1. V was clipped by 5 bases and J by 5 bases; unmatched bases: 3. The CDR3 runs to 13 residues. Germline V CDR1 and CDR2: SGDLS, YYNGEE. The CDR3 DNA reads TGTGCCAGCAGTCCGGGACAGGGGGACGAGCAGTACGTC. Residues: CASSPGQGDEQYV.

This rearrangement joins TRBV2 to TRBJ1-1; 9 positions agree with TRBD1. V lost 6 bases to trimming and J lost 1 base; unmatched junction nucleotides: 3. The germline V gene has CDR1 SNHLY and CDR2 FYNNEI. CDR3 length: 14 residues. This CDR3 is CASRRGQGNTEAFF. The CDR3 DNA reads as TGTGCCAGCAGGAGGGGACAGGGGAACACTGAAGCTTTCTTT.

This clone was picked up a small number of times. The chain is built from TRBV2 and TRBJ1-2, with 7 positions matching TRBD1. This CDR3 contains 13 residues. The V gene end was trimmed by 6 bases and the J gene end by 4 bases; junction bases not matched to a gene: 5. Germline V lookup: CDR1 SNHLY, CDR2 FYNNEI. The CDR3 spells CASRSGQFYGYTF. CDR3 coding DNA: TGTGCCAGCAGGTCGGGACAGTTCTATGGCTACACCTTC.

The chain recombines TRBV29-1 with TRBJ1-1; 7 nucleotides agree with TRBD1. Germline V gene data show CDR1 as SQVTM and CDR2 as ANQGSEA. J gave up 0 bases and V 8 bases, and 6 bases lay outside the gene matches. This CDR3 has 13 amino acids. CDR3 in DNA: TGCAGCACTACGGACAGGATGAACACTGAAGCTTTCTTT. It is translated as CSTTDRMNTEAFF.

This clone was seen just once. The chain links TRBV3-1 (or the pseudogene TRBV3-2) to TRBJ1-3; no reliable D call. Trimming removed 8 bases from V and 0 bases from J, with 11 bases in between. The germline CDR1 and CDR2 sequences are LGHDT and YNNKEL (reference sequence). The CDR3 runs to 14 residues. The CDR3 here is CASRFTLSGNTIYF. CDR3 nucleotides: TGTGCCAGCCGTTTCACTCTCTCTGGAAACACCATATATTTT.

The genes are TRBV29-1 and TRBJ1-1; 9 positions agree with TRBD1. The ends lost 5 bases at V and 6 bases at J; junction bases unmatched: 13. Germline V gene data show CDR1 as SQVTM and CDR2 as ANQGSEA. This CDR3 region has 15 residues. CDR3 region: CSVRAPGQGRSEAFF. CDR3 bases: TGCAGCGTTAGAGCCCCTGGACAGGGGCGGTCTGAAGCTTTCTTT.

The V call is TRBV5-1, the J call TRBJ1-1; 9 nucleotides line up with TRBD1. CDR1 is SGHRS, CDR2 YFSETQ, per germline. Losses at the gene ends were 4 bases for V and 5 bases for J; bases not matched to a gene: 6. This CDR3 is built from 14 residues. The CDR3 spells CASSSRQGGTEAFF. Written as DNA, the CDR3 is TGCGCCAGCAGCAGTAGACAGGGGGGTACTGAAGCTTTCTTT.

Worth noting for this clone: Different DNA sequences within this sample yield the same CDR3. The chain combines TRBV6-5 with TRBJ1-1; a possible D gene is TRBD1 (5 bases). Germline lookup yields CDR1 MNHEY and CDR2 SVGAGI. V was clipped by 2 bases and J by 1 base, with 5 bases between them. CDR3 length: 13 amino acids. As DNA, the CDR3 is TGTGCCAGCAGTTACAGGGGGAACACTGAAGCTTTCTTT. This translates into CASSYRGNTEAFF.

This clone occurred a few times. The chain employs TRBV29-1 and TRBJ1-1; D unclear. Deletions cut 3 bases from V and 1 base from J, with 9 bases between. CDR3 size: 13 residues. Germline V gene data show CDR1 as SQVTM and CDR2 as ANQGSEA. CDR3 nucleotides: TGCAGCGTTGAGGGCAGACCGAACACTGAAGCTTTCTTT. The encoded protein is CSVEGRPNTEAFF.

This chain uses TRBV7-8 with TRBJ2-3, with D perhaps matching TRBD2 (6 bases). The CDR3 consists of 16 residues. Between the trimmed V and J ends, which lost 5 bases and 7 bases, there was a span of 22 bases. Germline CDR1 and CDR2: SGHVS and FQNEAQ. The DNA of the CDR3 is TGTGCCAGCAGCGCCGGACTATACGTCGGAATGCATACGCAGTATTTT. It encodes CASSAGLYVGMHTQYF.